This T cell receptor (beta chain) was observed in a study of Tregs in tolerant kidney transplant recipients. Unstimulated Tregs (CD4+CD25+CD127-) and CD4+CD25- non-Tregs were sorted from PBMCs. From germline, CDR1 is DFQATT and CDR2 SNEGSKA (reference sequence). The CDR3 is 14 residues long. The V segment lost 2 bases and the J segment 7 bases; nucleotides outside the gene matches: 4. A remark on this clone: The DNA ends 3 residues before the CDR3 does, and the rest of the CDR3 is filled in from the germline J gene.

TCRdb keeps only in-frame clones here, not all; method: immunoSEQ multiplex PCR. Found here are 50,000 to 65,000 clones; the top ten clones hold roughly 0.89%. The V and J genes are TRBV20-1 and TRBJ1-6; 8 positions agree with TRBD1. This sample comprised CD4+ T cells from blood, obtained before the transplant. The clonotype was recovered from a human donor who received a combined kidney and bone marrow transplant. The CDR3 reads CSARRTGFNSPLHF. The covered CDR3 bases are TGCAGTGCTAGAAGGACAGGGTTCAATTCACCC.